The sequence of this T cell receptor beta chain was determined in a study of blood T cells in healthy people across ages. Study conclusions and caveats: Possibly confounding the expanded clonotype changes was the fact that donor CMV status was unknown. What prevented conclusive comparison of naive and antigen-experienced cells was that PBMCs were unsorted.

This CDR3 is 13 amino acids long. V lost 4 bases, J lost 0 bases, and 5 bases lay in between. A second roughly 6 to 11 cycle PCR used barcoded and J-beta primers. Using its own MiXCR run on the 5' RACE reads, TCRdb lists one record per CDR3 protein. This sample has about 620,000 distinct CDR3 sequences, with roughly half found just once. In terms of origin and age, donors were healthy Caucasian individuals from Russia aged about 6 to 100. This clonotype was picked up a small number of times. Its cognate antigen is unknown. This may stem from a read error, because a much larger clone lies one nucleotide away.

The rearrangement links TRBV12-3 or TRBV12-4 to TRBJ2-3; the D is unclear. The sequenced sample was blood. The clonotype originates from a woman older than 75 in good health. CDR3 coding DNA: TGTGCCAGCAGTTGTCTTAGCACAGATACGCAGTATTTT. Translating it yields CASSCLSTDTQYF.